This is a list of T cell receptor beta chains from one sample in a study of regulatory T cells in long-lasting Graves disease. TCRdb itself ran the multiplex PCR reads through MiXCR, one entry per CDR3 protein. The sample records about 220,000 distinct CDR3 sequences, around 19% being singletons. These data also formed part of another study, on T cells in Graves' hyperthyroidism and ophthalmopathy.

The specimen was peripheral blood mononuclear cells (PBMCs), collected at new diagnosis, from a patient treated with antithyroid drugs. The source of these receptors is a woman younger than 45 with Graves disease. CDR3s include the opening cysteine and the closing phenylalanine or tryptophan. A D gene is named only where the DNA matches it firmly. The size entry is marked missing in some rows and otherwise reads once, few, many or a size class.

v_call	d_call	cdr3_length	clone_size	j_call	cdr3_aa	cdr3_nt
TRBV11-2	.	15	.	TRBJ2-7	CASSQAPGFSYEQYF	TGTGCCAGCAGCCAAGCCCCGGGCTTCTCCTACGAGCAGTACTTC
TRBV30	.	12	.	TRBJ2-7	CAWSNSGGEQYF	TGTGCCTGGAGTAATAGCGGTGGCGAGCAGTACTTC
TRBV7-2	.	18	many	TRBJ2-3	CASSLNLGGAEYTDTQYF	TGTGCCAGCAGCTTGAACCTTGGGGGGGCCGAGTACACAGATACGCAGTATTTT
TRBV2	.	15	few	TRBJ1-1	CASSETDGGATEAFF	TGTGCCAGCAGTGAAACGGACGGGGGGGCCACTGAAGCTTTCTTT
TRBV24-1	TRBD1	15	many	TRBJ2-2	CATSTRDRAAGELFF	TGTGCCACCAGTACCCGGGACAGGGCAGCCGGGGAGCTGTTTTTT
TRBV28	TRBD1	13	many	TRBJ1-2	CASSLRTGPGYTF	TGTGCCAGCAGTTTGCGGACAGGGCCTGGCTACACCTTC
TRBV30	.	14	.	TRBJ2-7	CAWKRTATSCEQYF	TGTGCCTGGAAAAGGACAGCGACCTCCTGCGAGCAGTACTTC
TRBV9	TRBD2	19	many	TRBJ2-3	CASSVDPRSAGGAADTQYF	TGTGCCAGCAGCGTAGATCCCCGCAGCGCGGGAGGGGCCGCAGATACGCAGTATTTT
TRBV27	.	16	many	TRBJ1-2	CASSLSGLIWSIGYTF	TGTGCCAGCAGTTTATCGGGGTTGATATGGTCTATTGGCTACACCTTC
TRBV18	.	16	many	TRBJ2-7	CASSPGGGGSSYEQYF	TGTGCCAGCTCACCCGGTGGGGGCGGGAGCTCCTACGAGCAGTACTTC
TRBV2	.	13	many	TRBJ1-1	CASSERGVSEAFF	TGTGCCAGCAGTGAGCGAGGGGTCAGTGAAGCTTTCTTT
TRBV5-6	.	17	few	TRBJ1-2	CASSLGMGSGANYGYTF	TGTGCCAGCAGCTTGGGGATGGGATCCGGGGCTAACTATGGCTACACCTTC
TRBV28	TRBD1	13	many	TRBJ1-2	CASSRQGYYGYTF	TGTGCCAGCAGTAGACAGGGGTACTATGGCTACACCTTC
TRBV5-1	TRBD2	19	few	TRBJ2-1	CASSLFSILSGRAYNEQFF	TGCGCCAGCAGCTTGTTTTCGATCCTGAGCGGGAGGGCCTACAATGAGCAGTTCTTC
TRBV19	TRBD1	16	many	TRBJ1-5	CASSIDLPDRVGTQHF	TGTGCCAGTAGTATAGATCTCCCTGACAGGGTTGGGACCCAGCATTTT
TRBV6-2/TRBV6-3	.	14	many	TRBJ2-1	CASSYGRTYNEQFF	TGTGCCAGCAGTTACGGTAGGACTTACAATGAGCAGTTCTTC
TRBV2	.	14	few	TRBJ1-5	CASSERQNNQPQHF	TGTGCCAGCAGTGAACGGCAAAACAATCAGCCCCAGCATTTT
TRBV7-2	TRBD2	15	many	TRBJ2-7	CASSLSGSSSYEQYF	TGTGCCAGCAGCCTTAGCGGGTCGAGCTCCTACGAGCAGTACTTC
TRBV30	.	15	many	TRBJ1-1	CAWSLGGLSNTEAFF	TGTGCCTGGAGTTTGGGGGGACTATCGAACACTGAAGCTTTCTTT
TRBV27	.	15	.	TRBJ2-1	CASSLTRGLLNEQFF	TGTGCCAGCAGTTTGACTAGGGGCCTACTCAACGAGCAGTTCTTC
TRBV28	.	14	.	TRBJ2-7	CASSSPTVPYEQYF	TGTGCCAGCAGTTCCCCGACAGTCCCCTACGAGCAGTACTTC
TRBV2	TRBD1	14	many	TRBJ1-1	CASILTGSSAEAFF	TGTGCCAGCATTCTGACAGGGTCTTCCGCTGAAGCTTTCTTT
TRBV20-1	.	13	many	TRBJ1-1	CSARGGRVIEAFF	TGCAGTGCCCGAGGAGGCAGAGTTATTGAAGCTTTCTTT
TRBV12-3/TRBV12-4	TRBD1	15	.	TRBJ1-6	CASSRTGGYNSPLHF	TGTGCCAGCAGTCGGACAGGGGGTTACAATTCACCCCTCCACTTT
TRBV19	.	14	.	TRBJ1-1	CASNGGPWNTEAFF	TGTGCCAGTAATGGGGGGCCTTGGAACACTGAAGCTTTCTTT
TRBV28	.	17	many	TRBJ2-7	CASSLGWGADSSYEQYF	TGTGCCAGCAGTTTAGGTTGGGGAGCGGACAGCTCCTACGAGCAGTACTTC
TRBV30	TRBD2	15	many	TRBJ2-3	CAWSFGLAGGNTQYF	TGTGCCTGGAGTTTTGGACTAGCGGGAGGGAATACGCAGTATTTT
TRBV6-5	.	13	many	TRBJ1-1	CASSYSLNTEAFF	TGCGCCAGCAGCTACTCATTGAACACTGAAGCTTTCTTT
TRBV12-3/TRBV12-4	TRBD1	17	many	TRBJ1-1	CASSFDRVLSQNTEAFF	TGTGCCAGCAGTTTTGACAGGGTCTTAAGTCAAAACACTGAAGCTTTCTTT
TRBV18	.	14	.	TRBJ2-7	CASSLMGNSYEQYF	TGTGCCAGCTCACTAATGGGGAACTCCTACGAGCAGTACTTC
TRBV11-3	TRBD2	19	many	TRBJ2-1	CASSLGSRRLAGGPNEQFF	TGTGCCAGCAGCTTAGGGTCCCGGAGGCTAGCGGGAGGGCCCAATGAGCAGTTCTTC
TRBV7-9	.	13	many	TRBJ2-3	CASSFFSTDTQYF	TGTGCCAGCAGCTTTTTTAGCACAGATACGCAGTATTTT
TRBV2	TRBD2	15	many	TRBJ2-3	CASSEERLAGDTQYF	TGTGCCAGCAGTGAAGAGCGGCTAGCGGGAGATACGCAGTATTTT
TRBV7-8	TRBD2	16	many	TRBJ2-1	CASSSIAGENTIEQFF	TGTGCCAGCAGCTCCATAGCGGGAGAGAATACAATTGAGCAGTTCTTC
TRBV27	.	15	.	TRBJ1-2	CASSLSSLTPYGYTF	TGTGCCAGCAGTTTATCGTCCCTTACCCCATACGGCTACACCTTC
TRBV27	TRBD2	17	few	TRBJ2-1	CASSLFLYRGSNNEQFF	TGTGCCAGCAGTTTATTCTTGTATCGCGGGAGCAACAATGAGCAGTTCTTC
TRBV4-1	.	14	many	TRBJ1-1	CASSQEGWLTEAFF	TGCGCCAGCAGCCAAGAAGGCTGGCTCACTGAAGCTTTCTTT